These 6 T cell receptor beta chains came from one sample sequenced in a study of cytomegalovirus exposure and HLA in healthy donors. Primers: 60 Vbeta forward and 13 Jbeta reverse. TCRdb keeps only in-frame clones here, not all; method: immunoSEQ multiplex PCR. The repertoire consists of approximately 170,000 clones, with approximately 88% occurring once and the leading ten covering approximately 1.2%. The material sequenced was PBMCs. The receptors here all came from a boy aged 2 to 10 in good health and CMV-seronegative.

The chain joins TRBV11-2 to TRBJ2-3; D is perhaps TRBD2 (6 bases). CDR3 length equals 18 residues. Trimming shortened V by 2 bases and J by 0 bases, and 18 bases separated the two germline ends. Germline V CDR1 and CDR2: SGHAT, FQNNGV. As DNA, the CDR3 is TGTGCCAGCAGCTTACGTCGGGGGTCGACTCATAGCACAGATACGCAGTATTTT. As protein: CASSLRRGSTHSTDTQYF.

The V and J genes are TRBV5-6 and TRBJ1-6; D possibly corresponds to TRBD1 (5 bases). Germline V gives CDR1 SGHDT, CDR2 YYEEEE. The CDR3 is 14 amino acids. V gave up 4 bases and J gave up 10 bases, with 15 bases separating them. The CDR3 DNA sequence: TGTGCCAGCAGCAAGCCGCCGGGGGGGTCACCCCTCCACTTT. Its translation is CASSKPPGGSPLHF.

The chain uses TRBV27 and TRBJ1-4; tentatively, D is TRBD1 (6 bases). V was pared by 6 bases and J by 0 bases, with 14 bases between. CDR1 is MNHEY and CDR2 is SMNVEV in the germline V gene (reference sequence). The CDR3 contains 16 residues. The CDR3 is CASRVSGVATNEKLFF. The CDR3 DNA follows: TGTGCCAGCAGGGTATCAGGGGTAGCAACTAATGAAAAACTGTTTTTT.

The J gene is TRBJ2-2, the V gene TRBV19; 9 bases map to TRBD2. J was trimmed by 6 bases and V by 8 bases; bases with no gene match: 10. CDR3 size: 15 residues. Germline loops: CDR1 LNHDA, CDR2 SQIVND (reference sequence). CDR3 region: CASCLTSGIPGELFF. CDR3 in DNA: TGTGCCAGTTGCCTGACTAGCGGTATTCCCGGGGAGCTGTTTTTT.

Here the CDR3 DNA reads TGTGCCAGCAGCTTCCGGGTTAGCGAAGAGACCCAGTACTTC. Its protein product is CASSFRVSEETQYF. This chain joins TRBV5-4 and TRBJ2-5, with D perhaps matching TRBD2 (5 bases). CDR3 length equals 14 residues. Germline CDR1 and CDR2: SGHNT and YYREEE (reference sequence). V was pared by 2 bases and J by 3 bases, with 11 bases between.

The chain joins TRBV10-2 to TRBJ2-7; D not certain. The CDR3 length is 14 residues. Germline V lookup: CDR1 WSHSY, CDR2 SAAADI. The V end lost 0 bases, the J end lost 4 bases, and 10 bases lay between the germline ends. CDR3 sequence reads: CASSESLAVYEQYV. DNA for the CDR3: TGCGCCAGCAGTGAGTCTTTAGCAGTTTACGAGCAGTACGTC.